This T cell receptor (beta chain) was documented in a study of CD4+ T cells in melanoma (dated by TCRdb to 2021 to 2024). Looking at the study overall: The study examined neoantigen-specific CD4+ T cells in human melanoma.

As concerns this clone: Its antigen is not yet known. No qualities accompany the bases; no much larger clone lies one base away. The same CDR3 also results from other DNA sequences found in this sample.

The donors were people with melanoma. The method was the immunoSEQ multiplex PCR assay. Entries here come from immuneACCESS through TCRdb and include only in-frame sequences with V and J called. Some clones fail to appear in such tables; in the studies checked, an unresolved V gene covers under half of the shortfall, and the cause of the remainder is unknown. In all, the sample holds about 140,000 clones, and over 90% of those were seen once. About 1.5% of the sample is held by the ten biggest clonotypes. The investigation overall reported the following: Neoantigen-specific CD4+ T cells in melanoma were reported to have a range of differentiation states. Neoantigen-specific CD4+ T cells were reported to be correlated with the function of CD8+ T cells, macrophages and B cells.

This clonotype originated in a human donor with melanoma.

The sequenced DNA is TGCGCCAGCAGCTTGGGGGACAGGCAGGAGACCCAGTACTTC. It translates to CASSLGDRQETQYF. The rearranged segments are TRBV5-1 and TRBJ2-5, with 8 central nucleotides matching TRBD1. CDR1 and CDR2 are read off the germline V gene as SGHRS and YFSETQ. Trimming removed 0 bases from V and 5 bases from J; the gene matches leave 3 bases unexplained. CDR3 length: 14 amino acids, cysteine to phenylalanine. Only the CDR3 portion is preserved as DNA: 42 bases, with reading frame beginning at the first base.